These 2 T cell receptor delta chains were sequenced from one sample in a study of gamma delta lymphoproliferative disorders and STAT genes. TCRdb redid the clone calls on the multiplex PCR reads with CATT. The table records around 3,700 delta-chain clones, under 1.2% of them present only once. Sequencing used genomic DNA taken from PBMCs of patients and controls. Sequences were obtained from blood. The receptors here all came from a human donor in good health.

This clone qualifies as large. The same CDR3 arises from other DNA sequences in this sample as well. CDR3 coding DNA: TGTGCCTGTGACACCGTTGGGGGATACGCGGAGACCGATAAACTCATCTTT. Protein sequence: CACDTVGGYAETDKLIF. The genes are TRDV2 and TRDJ1; 11 bases agree with TRDD3. V was pared by 0 bases and J by 2 bases, with 7 bases of the junction left unmatched. The CDR3 extends over 17 amino acids. Germline CDR1 and CDR2: GEAIGNYY and EKD.

Of note for this clone: A read error likely explains this, since a far larger clone differs by one base. Distinct nucleotide sequences in the sample also encode this CDR3. The rearrangement joins TRDV2 to TRDJ1, with 10 bases matching TRDD3. The germline CDR1 and CDR2 sequences are GEAIGNYY and EKD. The CDR3 loop spans 18 amino acids. V was pared by 3 bases and J by 0 bases, with 12 bases of the junction left unmatched. In DNA, the CDR3 is TGTGCCTGTGACCCGGTACTGGGGGATCCTATTGACACCGATAAACTCATCTTT. It translates to CACDPVLGDPIDTDKLIF.